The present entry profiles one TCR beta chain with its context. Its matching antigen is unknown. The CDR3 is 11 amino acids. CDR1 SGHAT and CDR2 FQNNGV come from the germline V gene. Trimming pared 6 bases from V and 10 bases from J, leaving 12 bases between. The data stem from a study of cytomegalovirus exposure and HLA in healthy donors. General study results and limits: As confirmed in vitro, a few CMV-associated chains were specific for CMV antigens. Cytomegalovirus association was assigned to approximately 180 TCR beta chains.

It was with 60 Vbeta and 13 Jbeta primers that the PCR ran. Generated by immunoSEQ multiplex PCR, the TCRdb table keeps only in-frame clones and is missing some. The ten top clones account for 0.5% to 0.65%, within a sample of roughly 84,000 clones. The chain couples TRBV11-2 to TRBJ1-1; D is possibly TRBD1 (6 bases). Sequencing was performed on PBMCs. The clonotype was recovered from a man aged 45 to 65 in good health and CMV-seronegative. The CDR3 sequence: CASSSGQRAFF. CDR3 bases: TGTGCCAGCAGTTCCGGACAGCGAGCTTTCTTT.